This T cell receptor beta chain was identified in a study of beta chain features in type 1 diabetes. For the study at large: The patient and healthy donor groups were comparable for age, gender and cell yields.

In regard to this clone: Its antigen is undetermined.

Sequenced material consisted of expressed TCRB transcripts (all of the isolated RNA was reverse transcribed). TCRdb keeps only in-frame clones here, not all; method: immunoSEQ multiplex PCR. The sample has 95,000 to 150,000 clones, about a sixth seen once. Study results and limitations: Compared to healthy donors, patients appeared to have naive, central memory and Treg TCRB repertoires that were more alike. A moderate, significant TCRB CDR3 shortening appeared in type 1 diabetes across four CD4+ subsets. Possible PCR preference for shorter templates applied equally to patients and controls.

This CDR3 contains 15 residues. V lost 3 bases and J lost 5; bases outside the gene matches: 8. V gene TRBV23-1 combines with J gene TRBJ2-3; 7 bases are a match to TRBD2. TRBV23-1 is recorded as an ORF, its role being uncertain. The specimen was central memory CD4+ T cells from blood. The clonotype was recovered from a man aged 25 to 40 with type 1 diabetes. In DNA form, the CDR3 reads TGCGCCAGCAGTCACCGGTCCGGGGGGAAAGATACGCAGTATTTT. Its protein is CASSHRSGGKDTQYF.